Listed below are T cell receptor beta chains from one sample, sequenced in a study of blood T cell repertoires in COVID-19. Sequenced by immunoSEQ multiplex PCR; TCRdb stores in-frame clones only, minus some. The data hold about 160,000 clones, with over 75% observed a single time. Specimen: peripheral blood. The receptors stem from a human donor in a cohort sampled during active COVID-19. The conserved cysteine and the conserved F or W are not part of the CDR3 here. D genes are given only for firm matches. Where a row states a size, it is once, few, many or the class of an expanded clone; other rows omit it.

>TRBV5-5|TRBJ1-2|TRBD1|many
ASSLVGGDYGYT
>TRBV5-8|TRBJ2-1|TRBD2|.
ASSLGSGIDNEQF
>TRBV11-2|TRBJ1-1|.|once
ASSLAPGANTEAF
>TRBV10-2|TRBJ1-1|.|once
ASSEEGRGKNTEAF
>TRBV19|TRBJ2-7|TRBD1|.
ASSTPGQGTYEQY
>TRBV5-5|TRBJ1-1|.|.
ASSLGTVGAF
>TRBV7-6|TRBJ2-3|TRBD2|.
ASSLALAGAGDTQY
>TRBV5-5|TRBJ2-2|.|.
ASSSRGAMELF
>TRBV18|TRBJ2-7|TRBD2|few
ASSLSGTSPYEQY
>TRBV19|TRBJ1-6|TRBD1|.
ASSSPGQGGSPLH
>TRBV7-9|TRBJ2-1|TRBD2|.
ASSSKTRGGRSNEQF
>TRBV28|TRBJ2-2|TRBD1|once
ASSLLGQGVGELF
>TRBV7-7|TRBJ2-6|TRBD1|.
AVGWTGGSGANVLT
>TRBV7-3|TRBJ2-1|TRBD2|.
ASSPSGKPYEQF
>TRBV30|TRBJ1-2|.|.
AWSQSGMGHYGYT
>TRBV18|TRBJ1-1|TRBD1|.
ASSPGQGVLTEAF
>TRBV7-2|TRBJ1-4|.|.
ASSPDPGSFNEKLF
>TRBV4-3|TRBJ2-2|TRBD2|.
ASSQEGGRGTGELF
>TRBV27|TRBJ1-1|TRBD1|.
ASSHPTGGSRSEAF
>TRBV10-1|TRBJ2-1|TRBD1|.
ASSAGTGLRDEQF
>TRBV20-1|TRBJ2-7|.|once
SAPLEYEQY
>TRBV4-3|TRBJ2-5|.|.
ASSLLRDTQETQY
>TRBV30|TRBJ2-1|.|.
AWSNPAEEFGGVKF
>TRBV27|TRBJ1-5|TRBD1|.
ASSQDRGQPQH
>TRBV7-9|TRBJ1-1|TRBD1|.
ASSLGIGDRGGLNTEAF
>TRBV28|TRBJ2-4|TRBD2|.
ASRDGGDKNIQY
>TRBV19|TRBJ2-7|TRBD2|medium-sized
ASSSGLYYEQY
>TRBV9|TRBJ2-7|TRBD1|.
ASNTGGQGLYEQY
>TRBV12-3/TRBV12-4|TRBJ1-3|.|.
ASSPPRLHTIY
>TRBV5-1|TRBJ2-2|.|.
ASSLGQGITGELF
>TRBV3-1/TRBV3-2|TRBJ1-3|.|.
ASSQDTIALY
>TRBV3-1/TRBV3-2|TRBJ2-7|.|.
ASSQDGAYEQY
>TRBV30|TRBJ1-2|.|many
AWKGQGRGYT
>TRBV5-1|TRBJ2-3|TRBD1|.
ASSDGTGGRPDTQY
>TRBV27|TRBJ1-2|.|.
ASHRGGSPNYGYT
>TRBV7-2|TRBJ2-5|TRBD2|.
ASSLDASGFPTAQY
>TRBV6-5|TRBJ1-4|.|.
ASRWSVTNEKLF